A single sample gave rise to the 24 T cell receptor beta chains below, sequenced in a study of T cell responses to AZD1222 COVID-19 vaccine. Clones were sequenced by immunoSEQ multiplex PCR, and TCRdb holds only the in-frame ones, with some missing. The sample has around 120,000 clones; roughly nine tenths are singletons. Source: peripheral blood, taken on day 0 of AZD1222 vaccination. The receptors here all came from an adult in good health.

This clone was seen more than once but under ten times. The chain recombines TRBV18 with TRBJ1-5; 9 bases agree with TRBD1. Germline V lookup: CDR1 KGHSH, CDR2 LQKENI. Trimming at V came to 2 bases and at J to 5 bases, leaving 4 bases not matched to a gene. The CDR3 loop spans 15 amino acids. CDR3 DNA sequence: TGTGCCAGCTCACCATCGACAGGGGGGGATCAGCCCCAGCATTTT. This gives the protein CASSPSTGGDQPQHF.

The chain uses TRBV19 and TRBJ1-2, with D possibly being TRBD1 (5 bases). CDR3 length: 13 amino acids. From germline, CDR1 is LNHDA and CDR2 SQIVND (reference sequence). V gave up 6 bases and J gave up 2 bases, with 10 bases separating them. The CDR3 is CASRSTVNYGYTF. CDR3 bases: TGTGCCAGTAGATCGACAGTGAACTATGGCTACACCTTC.

A note on this clone: Other DNA sequences in this specimen translate into the identical CDR3. This sequence joins TRBV6-5 and TRBJ2-7; tentative D call: TRBD2 (6 bases). V was shortened by 0 bases and J by 0 bases, with 6 bases between the two germline ends. CDR1 is MNHEY and CDR2 is SVGAGI in the germline V gene. The CDR3 sequence is 14 residues long. CDR3 loop: CASSYSRGSYEQYF. CDR3 nucleotides: TGTGCCAGCAGTTACTCGCGGGGCTCCTACGAGCAGTACTTC.

The chain is built from TRBV2 and TRBJ2-1; maybe TRBD2 (5 bases). CDR1 and CDR2 from the germline V gene are SNHLY and FYNNEI. The CDR3 length is 13 residues. Trimming left V 6 bases short and J 7 bases short, with 13 bases between. Here the CDR3 DNA reads TGTGCCAGCAGCGGTCGGGGAACGAATGAGCAGTTCTTC. Translation gives CASSGRGTNEQFF.

CDR3 residues: CASSLLGPGQVVDGYTF. In DNA, the CDR3 is TGTGCCAGCAGTTTGTTGGGACCGGGACAGGTAGTCGATGGCTACACCTTC. The chain is built from TRBV28 and TRBJ1-2, with 8 bases lining up with TRBD1. In germline, CDR1 is MDHEN, CDR2 SYDVKM. V lost 3 bases and J lost 6; bases outside the gene matches: 15. The CDR3 extends over 17 amino acids.

The chain carries TRBV3-1 (or the pseudogene TRBV3-2) and TRBJ1-1; unclear D gene. V was pared by 4 bases and J by 5 bases, with 11 bases between. There are 13 residues in the CDR3. CDR1 LGHDT and CDR2 YNNKEL come from the germline V gene (reference sequence). CDR3 residues: CASSRSTETEAFF. CDR3 coding DNA: TGTGCCAGCAGCCGCTCGACGGAGACTGAAGCTTTCTTT.

The V call is TRBV7-9, the J call TRBJ1-1, with 8 bases matching TRBD1. There are 15 residues in the CDR3. V shed 6 bases and J 2 bases; nucleotides not matched to a gene: 8. Germline-derived CDR1 and CDR2 are SEHNR and FQNEAQ (reference sequence). CDR3 sequence (DNA): TGTGCCAGCAGTCCCGGGACAGGAAAAAACACTGAAGCTTTCTTT. It yields the protein CASSPGTGKNTEAFF.

V is TRBV19 and J is TRBJ1-4, with 7 bases aligning to TRBD1. Germline V gene sequence: CDR1 LNHDA, CDR2 SQIVND (reference sequence). Losses at the gene ends were 8 bases for V and 7 bases for J; bases not matched to a gene: 7. The CDR3 has 13 amino acids. The CDR3 DNA reads as TGTGCCAGTTTGGACAGGAGGGGTGAAAAACTGTTTTTT. This sequence encodes CASLDRRGEKLFF.

This clone was seen just once. V gene TRBV19 combines with J gene TRBJ2-5; 8 bases align to TRBD1. This CDR3 region has 15 residues. Germline V gene sequence: CDR1 LNHDA, CDR2 SQIVND (reference sequence). J was trimmed by 4 bases and V by 2 bases; bases with no gene match: 6. The CDR3 sequence: CASSIPGQGRETQYF. In nucleotides, the CDR3 is TGTGCCAGTAGTATACCCGGACAGGGAAGAGAGACCCAGTACTTC.

The genes are TRBV10-3 and TRBJ2-3; 8 nucleotides align to TRBD2. The germline V gene has CDR1 ENHRY and CDR2 SYGVKD. The CDR3 loop spans 14 amino acids. V shed 6 bases and J 5 bases; nucleotides not matched to a gene: 7. CDR3 loop: CAIRSGSGGDTQYF. DNA of the CDR3: TGTGCCATCAGGAGCGGGAGCGGTGGAGATACGCAGTATTTT.

The chain has TRBV10-3 and TRBJ1-1, with D perhaps TRBD1 (5 bases). The CDR3 has 15 residues. Trimming took 0 bases from V and 3 from J, leaving 11 bases between them. Looked up from germline, CDR1 is ENHRY and CDR2 is SYGVKD. CDR3 sequence: CAISESGVSDTEAFF. In DNA, the CDR3 is TGTGCCATCAGTGAGTCGGGGGTTTCGGACACTGAAGCTTTCTTT.

V usage is TRBV27 and J usage is TRBJ2-2; TRBD2 matches 11 bases. Per the germline V gene, CDR1 is MNHEY and CDR2 is SMNVEV (reference sequence). The junction had 10 bases not matched to a gene; V was cut back by 8 bases and J by 5 bases. There are 16 residues in the CDR3. Here the CDR3 reads CASGKLAGVGTGELFF. As DNA, the CDR3 is TGTGCCAGCGGGAAACTAGCGGGAGTTGGAACCGGGGAGCTGTTTTTT.

In this sample, this clone turned up a few times. Additional DNA sequences in this sample encode the identical CDR3. This chain uses TRBV4-2 with TRBJ1-6; D is uncertain. V was clipped by 0 bases and J by 0 bases, with 6 bases between them. This CDR3 spans 16 amino acids. In germline, CDR1 is LGHNA, CDR2 YNFKEQ. The CDR3 protein is CASSQEISSYNSPLHF. The DNA of the CDR3 is TGTGCCAGCAGCCAAGAGATAAGCTCCTATAATTCACCCCTCCACTTT.

This chain uses TRBV11-2 with TRBJ2-7; 7 nucleotides align to TRBD1. The CDR3 loop spans 15 amino acids. V lost 0 bases and J lost 5; bases outside the gene matches: 7. Germline V lookup: CDR1 SGHAT, CDR2 FQNNGV. CDR3 residues: CASSLDWQGVHEQYF. For the CDR3, the DNA is TGTGCCAGCAGCTTAGATTGGCAGGGGGTACACGAGCAGTACTTC.

This clone has just one count. This chain links TRBV10-1 with TRBJ2-1; 11 nucleotides match TRBD2. The CDR3 has 16 amino acids. J lost 2 bases, V lost 2 bases, and 2 bases had no gene match. Germline V lookup: CDR1 WNHNN, CDR2 SYGVQD (reference sequence). The CDR3 DNA reads as TGCGCCAGCAGTGAGGGGACTAGCGGACCCTACAATGAGCAGTTCTTC. Residues: CASSEGTSGPYNEQFF.

A word on this clone: An end of the junction differs from the germline gene, which may be a read error. The chain recombines TRBV28 with TRBJ2-7, with 11 nucleotides matching TRBD2. Germline CDR1 reads MDHEN; CDR2 reads SYDVKM. This CDR3 is built from 17 residues. CDR3 bases: TGCGCCAGCCCCCCACAGGGAGTAGCGGGAGGGCCTTGGGAGCAGTACTTC. Protein product: CASPPQGVAGGPWEQYF.

The chain joins TRBV7-3 to TRBJ1-1; 9 bases are shared with TRBD1. V shed 5 bases and J 5 bases; nucleotides not matched to a gene: 3. Germline CDR1 SGHTA, CDR2 FQGTGA. This CDR3 comprises 13 residues. Here the CDR3 reads CASSRDRETEAFF. The CDR3, as DNA: TGTGCCAGCAGCAGGGACAGGGAGACTGAAGCTTTCTTT.

The V call is TRBV4-2, the J call TRBJ2-3; D may be TRBD1 (6 bases). The V gene's germline CDR1 is LGHNA and CDR2 YNFKEQ. This CDR3 is 16 amino acids long. The V and J ends lost 3 bases and 3 bases respectively, with 16 bases between them. In DNA form, the CDR3 reads TGTGCCAGCAGCCAGACCGGGACAAGGGAAACAGATACGCAGTATTTT. Protein product: CASSQTGTRETDTQYF.

This clone was counted a single time. Other DNA sequences of this sample code for an identical CDR3. The chain combines TRBV3-1 (or the pseudogene TRBV3-2) with TRBJ1-2; TRBD1 might be the D (6 bases). The V and J ends lost 4 bases and 8 bases respectively, with 14 bases between them. The CDR3 has 13 amino acids. Germline values: CDR1 LGHDT, CDR2 YNNKEL (reference sequence). The CDR3 here is CASSPRQGSGYTF. Here the CDR3 DNA reads TGTGCCAGCAGCCCCCGGCAGGGGAGCGGCTACACCTTC.

This clone has only one observation. V gene TRBV11-3 combines with J gene TRBJ2-1, with D possibly being TRBD1 (7 bases). Germline V gives CDR1 SGHNT, CDR2 YENEEA. This CDR3 spans 16 amino acids. V dropped 3 bases and J dropped 9 bases, with 21 bases sitting between them. The DNA of the CDR3 is TGTGCCAGCAGCTTTGGTGGCGAAGACAGGGAGGCTGAGCAGTTCTTC. Translated: CASSFGGEDREAEQFF.

In its sample, this clone was seen once. The chain has TRBV29-1 and TRBJ2-1; D is ambiguous. The CDR3 spans 12 residues. V lost 1 base to trimming and J lost 3 bases, with 4 bases between them. CDR1 and CDR2 from the germline V gene are SQVTM and ANQGSEA. The CDR3 reads CSVEVVYNEQFF. The CDR3, as DNA: TGCAGCGTTGAAGTGGTCTACAATGAGCAGTTCTTC.

The V and J genes are TRBV30 and TRBJ2-1; TRBD1 matches at 10 bases. CDR1 and CDR2 from the germline V gene are GTSNPN and SVGIG (reference sequence). Unmatched junction bases numbered 7, after V lost 5 bases and J lost 6 bases. This CDR3 comprises 14 residues. The CDR3 DNA is TGTGCCTGGCGCCGGGACAGGGGCTCCAATGAGCAGTTCTTC. It specifies CAWRRDRGSNEQFF.

This chain uses TRBV27 with TRBJ2-7, with 7 bases identical to TRBD1. After removal of 4 bases from V and 2 bases from J, the junction contained 5 bases not matched to a gene. The CDR3 is made up of 14 amino acids. The germline gives CDR1 MNHEY, CDR2 SMNVEV (reference sequence). The CDR3, as DNA: TGTGCCAGCAGTTACAGGGGTAACACCTACGAGCAGTACTTC. Translated: CASSYRGNTYEQYF.

The chain joins TRBV14 to TRBJ2-5; the D call may be TRBD1 or TRBD2 (6 bases each). Germline assignment: CDR1 SGHDN and CDR2 FVKESK. V was cut by 1 base and J by 5 bases, with 14 bases left in between. CDR3 size: 15 residues. The CDR3 nucleotides read TGTGCCAGCAGCCAAGGTTGGGGGGCTCAGGAGACCCAGTACTTC. Translating it yields CASSQGWGAQETQYF.